This T cell receptor beta chain emerged from a study of blood T cell repertoires in COVID-19. About the research overall: From T cells, B-cell-depleted T cells, or PBMCs came the material, which was cDNA or gDNA.

Sequenced by immunoSEQ multiplex PCR; TCRdb stores in-frame clones only, minus some. The sample yields around 160,000 clones, around 89% seen once. With 4 bases clipped from V and 7 bases from J, the junction kept 7 bases outside the gene matches. Germline loops: CDR1 SGHTA, CDR2 FQGTGA. The CDR3 is 14 residues long. The gene calls are TRBV7-3 and TRBJ1-2; TRBD1 matches 9 bases. Material: peripheral blood. The receptor's source is a man aged 60 to 75 with acute or convalescent COVID-19. This chain's CDR3 is CASSSGQGTGGYTF. Here the CDR3 DNA reads TGTGCCAGCAGCTCGGGACAGGGTACCGGTGGCTACACCTTC.